Listed below are T cell receptor beta chains from one sample, sequenced in a study of blood T cell repertoires in COVID-19. Data came from immunoSEQ multiplex PCR; TCRdb stores just in-frame clones and leaves some out. The sample lists approximately 390,000 clones, more than 75% occurring once. Sequences were obtained from PBMCs or T cells enriched from blood (not recorded which). All receptors derive from a woman aged 45-59 years who had recovered from COVID-19. Both conserved end residues are part of each CDR3. The D gene is left open where the match is weak.

. TRBJ1-5 TRBV19 TGTGCCAGTAGTATGGGGGCTCGGATGCATCAGCCCCAGCATTTT CASSMGARMHQPQHF
TRBD1 TRBJ1-1 TRBV2 TGTGCCAGCAGTGACGGCCAGGGGGATATCACTGAAGCTTTCTTT CASSDGQGDITEAFF
. TRBJ2-7 TRBV2 TGTGCCAGCAGCTTCGGAGGGATGGGCTACGAGCAGTACTTC CASSFGGMGYEQYF
TRBD1 TRBJ2-4 TRBV19 TGTGCCAGTAGTATAGAGTGGGAGTCAGGGGGTTTGTACTTC CASSIEWESGGLYF
TRBD2 TRBJ2-1 TRBV10-1 TGCGCCAGCCCGATTTGCGGGGGGCTTTACAATGAGCAGTTCTTC CASPICGGLYNEQFF
. TRBJ1-3 TRBV10-3 TGTGCCATCAGTGAGATAGGGAGCTCTGGAAACACCATATATTTT CAISEIGSSGNTIYF
. TRBJ1-1 TRBV2 TGTGCCAGCAGGGCGGAAAGTACGAACACTGAAGCTTTCTTT CASRAESTNTEAFF
TRBD1 TRBJ1-2 TRBV27 TGTGCCAGCAGTTTGGCCAGGGGGTGGGGCTACACCTTC CASSLARGWGYTF
. TRBJ2-7 TRBV7-9 TGTGCCAGCAGCTTATCACAGAACTACGAGCAGTACTTC CASSLSQNYEQYF
TRBD1 TRBJ1-2 TRBV3-1/TRBV3-2 TGTGCCAGCAGCCAAGTGGGCGGTCGACAGGGGAAGAGCTACACCTTC CASSQVGGRQGKSYTF
. TRBJ1-2 TRBV6-5 TGTGCCAGCAGACTTACAGGGCTTACCTATGGCTACACCTTC CASRLTGLTYGYTF
. TRBJ1-5 TRBV18 TGTGCCAGCTCTCCCCGGAAGGGGGAGCCCCAGCATTTT CASSPRKGEPQHF